This entry describes one T cell receptor beta chain. What it binds is unknown. This record belongs to a study of OX40 agonist ivuxolimab in advanced cancers. Across the study: An anti-OX40 (CD134) antibody with agonistic activity, ivuxolimab, was administered to patients.

Measured with immunoSEQ multiplex PCR; TCRdb has only the in-frame clones, and not every one. In the table there are about 12,000 clones, 70% to 75% of which are singletons. V shed 1 base and J 4 bases; nucleotides not matched to a gene: 7. The V gene's germline CDR1 is SGHRS and CDR2 YFSETQ. This CDR3 has 15 amino acids. Study conclusions and caveats: The antigen specificity of the peripheral T cells (those that were expanded) was not determined.

This sequence joins TRBV5-1 and TRBJ1-1; 7 positions match TRBD1. The receptor's source is an adult with an advanced solid tumor such as melanoma, head and neck, liver or kidney cancer. Sequences were derived from CD4+ or CD8+ T cells sorted from blood, sampled in a trial of the OX40 agonist ivuxolimab. CDR3 region: CASSLSGTEGTEAFF. As DNA, the CDR3 is TGCGCCAGCAGCTTGAGTGGGACAGAAGGCACTGAAGCTTTCTTT.